The T cell receptor beta chain under discussion was sequenced for a study of cytomegalovirus exposure and HLA in healthy donors. TCRdb keeps only in-frame clones here, not all; method: immunoSEQ multiplex PCR. The table records tens of thousands of clones, roughly 90% of them present only once. The sample was PBMCs. The receptor was derived from a woman under 30 in good health and CMV-seronegative.

CDR3 amino acids: CAISDPGGYGYTF. CDR3 nucleotide sequence: TGTGCCATCAGTGACCCCGGAGGCTATGGCTACACCTTC. This sequence joins TRBV10-3 and TRBJ1-2; D is unresolved. Trimming stripped 3 bases from V and 4 bases from J, with 9 bases between. Germline CDR1 reads ENHRY; CDR2 reads SYGVKD. The CDR3 sequence is 13 residues long.